A selection of T cell receptor beta chains follows, all from one sample in a study of identifying expanded T cells in peripheral blood. This table comes from immunoSEQ multiplex PCR, and its TCRdb copy is limited to in-frame clones, with some not included. The sample shows roughly 86,000 clones, 85% of them seen only once. Sequencing was carried out using blood. Source of these receptors: a person aged 18 to 70 in good health. Each CDR3 is given with its conserved first and last residue. The D gene is left open where the match is weak. The listing skips clone size in some rows; elsewhere it reads once, few, many or a size class.

cdr3_length,v_call,d_call,clone_size,j_call,cdr3_nt,cdr3_aa
13,TRBV5-1,NA,NA,TRBJ1-2,TGCGCCAGCAGCTTGGCCCCGGAATATGGCTACACCTTC,CASSLAPEYGYTF
16,TRBV7-2,TRBD1,once,TRBJ1-5,TGTGCCAGCAGCTTAGGGGACAGGGGTTACAATCAGCCCCAGCATTTT,CASSLGDRGYNQPQHF
15,TRBV13,NA,NA,TRBJ2-5,TGTGCCAGCAGCGTATGGCGAGGGGCCCGGGAGACCCAGTACTTC,CASSVWRGARETQYF
13,TRBV7-2,NA,NA,TRBJ1-2,TGTGCCAGCAGCTTGTCGGTAAACTATGGCTACACCTTC,CASSLSVNYGYTF
13,TRBV6-5,NA,NA,TRBJ2-7,TGTGCCAGCAGTCTCCACCAGGCCTACGAGCAGTACTTC,CASSLHQAYEQYF
16,TRBV28,NA,once,TRBJ1-2,TGTGCCAGCAGTTTAGGTTCGGGGGGGAAGAGGGATGGCTACACCTTC,CASSLGSGGKRDGYTF
13,TRBV9,NA,NA,TRBJ2-7,TGTGCCAGCAGCGCAGGGTCGCACTACGAGCAGTACTTC,CASSAGSHYEQYF
16,TRBV7-9,NA,NA,TRBJ2-3,TGTGCCAGCAACTTGTTTCTAGCGAGCAGCACAGATACGCAGTATTTT,CASNLFLASSTDTQYF
14,TRBV11-2,NA,NA,TRBJ2-3,TGTGCCAGCAGCCCCCTGGGGAGAACAGATACGCAGTATTTT,CASSPLGRTDTQYF
16,TRBV2,TRBD1,NA,TRBJ1-3,TGTGCCAGCAGTGAAAAGGGGGACAGGGCCCGAAACACCATATATTTT,CASSEKGDRARNTIYF
13,TRBV5-1,NA,NA,TRBJ1-1,TGCGCCAGCAGCCCAGGGGCGGCCACTGAAGCTTTCTTT,CASSPGAATEAFF
13,TRBV7-9,NA,NA,TRBJ2-2,TGTGCCAGCAGCTCACCTCACACCGGGGAGCTGTTTTTT,CASSSPHTGELFF
15,TRBV19,TRBD1,few,TRBJ2-7,TGTGCCAGTAGTATCCAGGGACAGGGTATCTACGAGCAGTACTTC,CASSIQGQGIYEQYF
16,TRBV6-6,NA,NA,TRBJ1-1,TGTGCCAGCAGTTACCCCTCAGGCTTTCTGAACACTGAAGCTTTCTTT,CASSYPSGFLNTEAFF
14,TRBV4-2,NA,NA,TRBJ1-1,TGTGCCAGCAGCCACCCCCGGCGGAACACTGAAGCTTTCTTT,CASSHPRRNTEAFF
19,TRBV7-9,NA,NA,TRBJ2-3,TGTGCCAGCAGCTTAGCATCTTATCTGAGGAGCGGCCAAGCAGATACGCAGTATTTT,CASSLASYLRSGQADTQYF
13,TRBV15,NA,NA,TRBJ2-5,TGTGCCACCAGCAGCAGCGTCCAACAGACCCAGTACTTC,CATSSSVQQTQYF
16,TRBV18,TRBD1,NA,TRBJ1-3,TGTGCCAGCTCACCACCTCAGGGGGCGGCTGGAAACACCATATATTTT,CASSPPQGAAGNTIYF
15,TRBV7-3,TRBD1,NA,TRBJ2-2,TGTGCCAGCAGCTTGGGACAGGGTTATTCCGGGGAGCTGTTTTTT,CASSLGQGYSGELFF
13,TRBV30,NA,NA,TRBJ1-5,TGTGCCTGGGCCGTGAGGAGCAATCAGCCCCAGCATTTT,CAWAVRSNQPQHF
13,TRBV19,NA,NA,TRBJ1-1,TGTGCCAGTAGTCCACAGCCTAACACTGAAGCTTTCTTT,CASSPQPNTEAFF
16,TRBV9,NA,few,TRBJ1-3,TGTGCCAGCAGCGTAGGGGGTGGAGGGGCTGGAAACACCATATATTTT,CASSVGGGGAGNTIYF
15,TRBV18,TRBD1,NA,TRBJ1-5,TGTGCCAGCTCACCACTAGTGGGACAGGGGCAGCCCCAGCATTTT,CASSPLVGQGQPQHF
13,TRBV5-1,NA,NA,TRBJ2-7,TGCGCCAGCAGCTTGGTTGGCGGAATCGAGCAGTACTTC,CASSLVGGIEQYF
17,TRBV4-2,NA,NA,TRBJ2-3,TGTGCCAGCAGCCACCTCCAACGGGCCTACAGCACAGATACGCAGTATTTT,CASSHLQRAYSTDTQYF
18,TRBV7-9,TRBD1,NA,TRBJ1-2,TGTGCCAGCAGCCGTCGAAGTTTAGGACAGGGGGGAATCTATGGCTACACCTTC,CASSRRSLGQGGIYGYTF
15,TRBV29-1,TRBD1,NA,TRBJ2-7,TGCAGCGTTGAAGATTCTCGGACAGGGATCTACGAGCAGTACTTC,CSVEDSRTGIYEQYF
11,TRBV6-5,NA,NA,TRBJ2-7,TGTGCCAGCAGGGCTGGAGGCGAGCAGTACTTC,CASRAGGEQYF
13,TRBV2,TRBD1,NA,TRBJ2-5,TGTGCCAGCAGGCCGGACAGGGATGAGACCCAGTACTTC,CASRPDRDETQYF
12,TRBV18,NA,NA,TRBJ1-2,TGTGCCAGCTCGCGATGCGGTTATGGCTACACCTTC,CASSRCGYGYTF
12,TRBV19,NA,NA,TRBJ1-6,TGTGCCAGTAGTGCGCGGGGTTCACCCCTCCACTTT,CASSARGSPLHF
13,TRBV4-3,TRBD1,NA,TRBJ2-1,TGCGCCAGCAGCCCGGACAGGGAGTATGAGCAGTTCTTC,CASSPDREYEQFF
11,TRBV20-1,NA,NA,TRBJ1-2,TGCAGTGCCCAGGTGATCTATGGCTACACCTTC,CSAQVIYGYTF
13,TRBV9,NA,NA,TRBJ2-2,TGTGCCAGCAGCGTAGGAGACACCGGGGAGCTGTTTTTT,CASSVGDTGELFF
17,TRBV2,NA,NA,TRBJ2-1,TGTGCCAGCAGTCGGCAACCGTCCGGGACACTTAACAATGAGCAGTTCTTC,CASSRQPSGTLNNEQFF
17,TRBV2,NA,NA,TRBJ1-5,TGTGCCAGCAGTCCAATGACAGGACCCTCTAGCAATCAGCCCCAGCATTTT,CASSPMTGPSSNQPQHF
14,TRBV9,NA,NA,TRBJ2-5,TGTGCCAGCAGCGTAGGGGGAAACCAAGAGACCCAGTACTTC,CASSVGGNQETQYF
12,TRBV6-5,NA,NA,TRBJ2-1,TGTGCCGCGGCGGGCCCCACAAATGAGCAGTTCTTC,CAAAGPTNEQFF
13,TRBV7-2,NA,NA,TRBJ1-1,TGTGCCAGCAGCCTAGGACAGAACACTGAAGCTTTCTTT,CASSLGQNTEAFF
15,TRBV6-6,NA,NA,TRBJ2-6,TGTGCCAGCAGTCTCGGGGGCGGCGGGGCCAACGTCCTGACTTTC,CASSLGGGGANVLTF
12,TRBV5-6,TRBD2,NA,TRBJ2-7,TGTGCCAGCAGCACCCCGGGGGGAGAGCAGTACTTC,CASSTPGGEQYF
14,TRBV6-5,NA,NA,TRBJ2-1,TGTGCCAGCAGTTACCTCATAACCCCCGATGAGCAGTTCTTC,CASSYLITPDEQFF
15,TRBV27,NA,NA,TRBJ1-1,TGTGCCAGCAGCCTTGCAGGTGACGGGAACACTGAAGCTTTCTTT,CASSLAGDGNTEAFF
15,TRBV6-1,NA,NA,TRBJ1-4,TGTGCCAGCAGTGGAAGACTATCAACTAATGAAAAACTGTTTTTT,CASSGRLSTNEKLFF
13,TRBV2,NA,NA,TRBJ1-5,TGTGCCAGCAGTGAGGCGTCCCAGCAGCCCCAGCATTTT,CASSEASQQPQHF
20,TRBV11-3,TRBD1,NA,TRBJ2-5,TGTGCCAGCAGCTTTTCCCCCGGAATCCGACAGGGGTGGTACCAAGAGACCCAGTACTTC,CASSFSPGIRQGWYQETQYF
10,TRBV29-1,TRBD1,medium-sized,TRBJ1-1,TGCAGCACGGGGACAGCTGAAGCTTTCTTT,CSTGTAEAFF
17,TRBV13,NA,NA,TRBJ2-3,TGTGCCAGCAGCCCTAGTGGACTTCCGAAGGACACAGATACGCAGTATTTT,CASSPSGLPKDTDTQYF
13,TRBV7-9,NA,NA,TRBJ1-2,TGTGCCAGCAGCTTGACGGCGAACTATGGCTACACCTTC,CASSLTANYGYTF
14,TRBV5-1,NA,NA,TRBJ1-1,TGCGCCAGCAGCTTGGGAAATATGAACACTGAAGCTTTCTTT,CASSLGNMNTEAFF
15,TRBV18,NA,NA,TRBJ1-4,TGTGCCAGCTCACAACCGGGACTCCCTGGGGAAAAACTGTTTTTT,CASSQPGLPGEKLFF
12,TRBV29-1,NA,NA,TRBJ2-1,TGCAGCGTTGATGTGAGAACCAATGAGCAGTTCTTC,CSVDVRTNEQFF